One sample yielded the 19 T cell receptor beta chains listed below, sequenced in a study of spatial heterogeneity in lung cancer. TCRdb independently ran MiXCR on the 5' RACE reads; one entry per CDR3 protein. Of about 120,000 distinct CDR3 sequences listed, 12% are singletons. Time point reported: blood at routine non-recurrence follow-up after resection. The input material, whole RNA from tumor, nontumor lung or frozen PBMC, was sequenced unsorted. The sample was PBMCs, taken at follow-up. Receptors originate from a male donor with early-stage non-small cell lung cancer.

A few counts support this clonotype. The rearrangement uses TRBV27 and TRBJ1-1; D call uncertain. There are 15 residues in the CDR3. Germline CDR1 and CDR2: MNHEY and SMNVEV (reference sequence). Trimming stripped 2 bases from V and 1 base from J, with 11 bases between. CDR3: CASSLGWGKNTEAFF. The CDR3 DNA reads TGTGCCAGCAGTTTAGGTTGGGGTAAGAACACTGAAGCTTTCTTT.

The chain couples TRBV6-5 to TRBJ2-2, with D perhaps being TRBD1 or TRBD2 (5 bases each). There are 15 residues in the CDR3. Per germline, CDR1 MNHEY and CDR2 SVGAGI. Trimming took 5 bases from V and 5 from J, leaving 15 bases between them. CDR3: CASSLKGRRTGELFF. DNA for the CDR3: TGTGCCAGCAGTCTGAAGGGACGTAGAACCGGGGAGCTGTTTTTT.

This clonotype appeared many times. The genes are TRBV28 and TRBJ1-1; D is unresolved. This CDR3 is built from 15 residues. Germline V gene data show CDR1 as MDHEN and CDR2 as SYDVKM. V lost 3 bases to trimming and J lost 0 bases, with 11 bases between them. The CDR3 region has the DNA TGTGCCAGCAGTTTTGAAGTGTATATGAACACTGAAGCTTTCTTT. It translates to CASSFEVYMNTEAFF.

This clonotype was observed a handful of times. The chain carries TRBV18 and TRBJ2-7; the D is unclear. Germline CDR1 is KGHSH and CDR2 is LQKENI. V lost 4 bases, J lost 3 bases, and 7 bases lay in between. CDR3 length equals 12 residues. CDR3 loop: CASSLESYEQYF. DNA for the CDR3: TGTGCCAGCTCACTCGAGAGCTACGAGCAGTACTTC.

The rearrangement joins TRBV2 to TRBJ1-5, with D possibly being TRBD1 (5 bases). The CDR3 loop spans 14 amino acids. In germline, CDR1 is SNHLY, CDR2 FYNNEI. V shed 8 bases and J shed 6 bases, with 17 bases lying between them. For the CDR3, the DNA is TGTGCCAGCGGGCGGCAGGGAGGGACTCAGCCCCAGCATTTT. Residues: CASGRQGGTQPQHF.

This clonotype was observed at least ten times. The rearrangement joins TRBV29-1 to TRBJ2-3; D ambiguous. The CDR3 contains 15 residues. Germline CDR1 SQVTM, CDR2 ANQGSEA. V was shortened by 6 bases and J by 0 bases, with 16 bases between the two germline ends. The CDR3 reads CSVAPAQTSTDTQYF. DNA for the CDR3: TGCAGCGTCGCCCCGGCACAAACGAGCACAGATACGCAGTATTTT.

V usage is TRBV5-1 and J usage is TRBJ2-2; 8 bases are a match to TRBD2. V was pared by 2 bases and J by 6 bases, with 0 bases of the junction left unmatched. This CDR3 spans 13 amino acids. The germline CDR1 and CDR2 sequences are SGHRS and YFSETQ. Written as DNA, the CDR3 is TGCGCCAGCAGCTTTAGCGGGGCCGGGGAGCTGTTTTTT. Protein product: CASSFSGAGELFF. Combining the CDR3 with reference TRBV5-1 and TRBJ2-2 gives the whole variable domain KAGVTQTPRYLIKTRGQQVTLSCSPISGHRSVSWYQQTPGQGLQFLFEYFSETQRNKGNFPGRFSGRQFSNSRSEMNVSTLELGDSALYLCASSFSGAGELFFGEGSRLTVL.

The chain links TRBV6-6 to TRBJ2-1; perhaps TRBD2 as D (5 bases). CDR3 length: 11 residues. Deletions cut 7 bases from V and 9 bases from J, with 10 bases between. Germline values: CDR1 MNHNY, CDR2 SVGAGI (reference sequence). The CDR3 DNA reads as TGTGCCAGCACCACTAGAGGTGAGCAGTTCTTC. Its translation: CASTTRGEQFF.

This clonotype was counted at least ten times. The V gene is TRBV3-1, the J gene TRBJ1-6; D call uncertain. Per germline, CDR1 LGHDT and CDR2 YNNKEL (reference sequence). The CDR3 length is 14 residues. Trimming left V 5 bases short and J 7 bases short, with 12 bases between. CDR3 sequence (DNA): TGTGCCAGCAGCTTCCGGGATCAAAATTCACCCCTCCACTTT. It encodes CASSFRDQNSPLHF.

This clonotype was seen ten or more times. V usage is TRBV29-1 and J usage is TRBJ1-2; D is possibly TRBD1 (5 bases). The length of the CDR3 is 12 residues. CDR1 SQVTM and CDR2 ANQGSEA come from the germline V gene. With 7 bases removed from V and 5 bases from J, the gap between germline ends came to 14 bases. In nucleotides, the CDR3 is TGCAGCGCTTCAGACGGGGGTTATGGCTACACCTTC. Protein product: CSASDGGYGYTF. The variable domain in full, with the rest retrieved from reference TRBV29-1 and TRBJ1-2, is SAVISQKPSRDICQRGTSLTIQCQVDSQVTMMFWYRQQPGQSLTLIATANQGSEATYESGFVIDKFPISRPNLTFSTLTVSNMSPEDSSIYLCSASDGGYGYTFGSGTRLTVV.

This clonotype was counted a few times. This chain connects TRBV7-2 to TRBJ2-1; 9 nucleotides agree with TRBD2. Germline CDR1 and CDR2: SGHTA and FQGNSA. The trim removed 5 bases at V and 9 bases at J, leaving 14 bases unmatched. The CDR3 covers 16 residues. This CDR3 is CASSPFEASGAREQFF. The CDR3 region has the DNA TGTGCCAGCAGCCCCTTCGAGGCTAGCGGGGCCCGTGAGCAGTTCTTC.

This clonotype came up a few times. The genes are TRBV6-5 and TRBJ1-6, with a possible D match to TRBD1 (5 bases). The V end was cut by 2 bases, the J end by 1 base, with 15 bases between. The V gene's germline CDR1 is MNHEY and CDR2 SVGAGI. CDR3 size: 18 residues. This CDR3 is CASSYEFQGSSYNSPLHF. The CDR3 DNA reads TGTGCCAGCAGTTACGAGTTCCAGGGTTCGTCCTATAATTCACCCCTCCACTTT.

The J gene is TRBJ2-3, the V gene TRBV5-1; D is unclear. CDR1 SGHRS and CDR2 YFSETQ come from the germline V gene. V dropped 5 bases and J dropped 0 bases, with 13 bases sitting between them. This CDR3 is 15 amino acids long. The CDR3, as DNA: TGCGCCAGCAGGGAAACCCAGGAGAGCACAGATACGCAGTATTTT. Translated: CASRETQESTDTQYF.

The chain employs TRBV7-9 and TRBJ1-1, with TRBD1 matching over 10 bases. Germline V lookup: CDR1 SEHNR, CDR2 FQNEAQ (reference sequence). Trimming took 5 bases from V and 3 from J; bases not matched to a gene: 12. The CDR3 sequence is 17 residues long. The CDR3 nucleotides read TGTGCCAGCAGCCCAAGACAGGGGGCAGGATCGGACACTGAAGCTTTCTTT. Residues: CASSPRQGAGSDTEAFF.

This clonotype has only a few counts. The chain carries TRBV20-1 and TRBJ2-3; a possible D gene is TRBD2 (6 bases). This CDR3 region has 16 residues. V dropped 4 bases and J dropped 11 bases, with 28 bases sitting between them. From germline, CDR1 is DFQATT and CDR2 SNEGSKA (reference sequence). The CDR3 reads CSAIPGNRRGSAGQYF. The CDR3, as DNA: TGCAGTGCTATCCCGGGAAACAGGAGGGGCTCCGCTGGGCAGTATTTT.

This chain joins TRBV9 and TRBJ2-1; D gene uncertain. V lost 4 bases and J 8 bases, leaving 13 bases between the germline ends. CDR1 is SGDLS and CDR2 is YYNGEE in the germline V gene. This CDR3 region has 13 residues. CDR3 sequence: CASSPNGGYEQFF. The CDR3 nucleotides read TGTGCCAGCAGCCCAAATGGCGGCTATGAGCAGTTCTTC.

The chain has TRBV27 and TRBJ1-5, with TRBD1 matching over 7 bases. The CDR3 sequence is 16 residues long. Trimming removed 5 bases from V and 2 bases from J; junction bases left unmatched: 9. The germline CDR1 and CDR2 sequences are MNHEY and SMNVEV (reference sequence). The CDR3: CASSLLGQAGNQPQHF. The DNA of the CDR3 is TGTGCCAGCAGTCTCCTAGGACAGGCCGGCAATCAGCCCCAGCATTTT.

In this sample, this clonotype turned up a few times. The chain is built from TRBV5-4 and TRBJ2-3; no firm D call. The CDR3 sequence is 13 residues long. V lost 4 bases and J 2 bases, leaving 8 bases between the germline ends. In germline, CDR1 is SGHNT, CDR2 YYREEE (reference sequence). The chain's CDR3 is CASSKLLTDTQYF. For the CDR3, the DNA is TGTGCCAGCAGCAAGCTCCTCACAGATACGCAGTATTTT. Supplemented by reference TRBV5-4 and TRBJ2-3, the full variable domain reads ETGVTQSPTHLIKTRGQQVTLRCSSQSGHNTVSWYQQALGQGPQFIFQYYREEENGRGNFPPRFSGLQFPNYSSELNVNALELDDSALYLCASSKLLTDTQYFGPGTRLTVL.

This clonotype came up many times. The V gene is TRBV5-1, the J gene TRBJ2-3, with D perhaps matching TRBD2 (6 bases). The CDR3 loop spans 15 amino acids. Germline V gene data show CDR1 as SGHRS and CDR2 as YFSETQ. The V gene lost 3 bases and the J gene lost 1 base, with 12 bases spanning the gap. In DNA form, the CDR3 reads TGCGCCAGCAGCTGGACGGGGGTGGGCACAGATACGCAGTATTTT. It encodes CASSWTGVGTDTQYF. Full variable domain (rest looked up from reference TRBV5-1 and TRBJ2-3): KAGVTQTPRYLIKTRGQQVTLSCSPISGHRSVSWYQQTPGQGLQFLFEYFSETQRNKGNFPGRFSGRQFSNSRSEMNVSTLELGDSALYLCASSWTGVGTDTQYFGPGTRLTVL.